The 32 T cell receptor beta chains listed next were all sequenced from one sample in a study of early T cells in non-severe SARS-CoV-2 infection (dated by TCRdb to about 2021). Libraries were constructed by 5' RACE. TCRdb records NextSeq 500 as the sequencer. TCRdb redid the processing of the public reads, applying fastp at Q25 and MiXCR, and retained in-frame beta chains. Entries are consolidated by CDR3 protein sequence, retaining the most common genes and DNA. Within this sample are 55,000 to 65,000 distinct CDR3 sequences, with about an eighth of them counted one time only. Roughly 4.5% of the sample rests with the top ten. Sequenced input: whole blood. Source of these receptors: an adult who was a healthcare worker with PCR-confirmed SARS-CoV-2 infection or an uninfected control (not recorded which).

The chain's CDR3 is CASSLSASWYGYTF. CDR3 in DNA: TGTGCCAGCAGTTTATCAGCCTCCTGGTATGGCTACACCTTC. This sequence joins TRBV28 and TRBJ1-2; D remains ambiguous. Trimming removed 1 base from V and 5 bases from J, with 11 bases in between. The CDR3 contains 14 residues. Per the germline V gene, CDR1 is MDHEN and CDR2 is SYDVKM.

This chain joins TRBV29-1 and TRBJ2-5, with D maybe TRBD2 (6 bases). Germline-derived CDR1 and CDR2 are SQVTM and ANQGSEA. The CDR3 covers 12 residues. The ends were cut back, 4 bases at V and 5 bases at J, with 11 bases in the middle. The CDR3 sequence: CSVVGGKETQYF. The DNA of the CDR3 is TGCAGCGTTGTGGGGGGAAAGGAGACCCAGTACTTC.

This clonotype was found many times. CDR3 in amino acids: CASSRGDRAIGYTF. The CDR3 DNA follows: TGTGCCAGCAGCCGCGGGGACAGGGCCATTGGCTACACCTTC. The gene calls are TRBV7-9 and TRBJ1-2; the match to TRBD1 covers 9 bases. J gave up 7 bases and V 5 bases, and 8 bases lay outside the gene matches. This CDR3 spans 14 amino acids. Looked up from germline, CDR1 is SEHNR and CDR2 is FQNEAQ (reference sequence).

As DNA, the CDR3 is TGTGCCTGGAGTGTAGTACGGGGCGCCTATGGCTACACCTTC. This gives the protein CAWSVVRGAYGYTF. The chain links TRBV30 to TRBJ1-2, with D perhaps matching TRBD1 (5 bases). CDR1 and CDR2 from the germline V gene are GTSNPN and SVGIG (reference sequence). The CDR3 spans 14 residues. Trimming took 0 bases from V and 4 from J, leaving 12 bases between them.

V gene TRBV7-2 combines with J gene TRBJ1-5, with D unclear. V was trimmed by 4 bases and J by 3 bases, leaving 13 bases between them. Germline-derived CDR1 and CDR2 are SGHTA and FQGNSA. This CDR3 is 15 amino acids long. The CDR3 region has the DNA TGTGCCAGCAGCTCCCTCTCGGACCACAATCAGCCCCAGCATTTT. This codes for CASSSLSDHNQPQHF.

This clonotype was counted many times. CDR3 nucleotides: TGCGCCAGCAGCTCCGATAGCGGGGGGTCATACAATGAGCAGTTCTTC. It codes for CASSSDSGGSYNEQFF. The J gene is TRBJ2-1, the V gene TRBV5-1, with 10 bases lining up with TRBD2. V dropped 3 bases and J dropped 4; count of bases not matched to a gene: 7. CDR3 length equals 16 residues. In germline, CDR1 is SGHRS, CDR2 YFSETQ.

The rearrangement links TRBV3-1 to TRBJ2-2; D uncertain. The ends were cut back, 11 bases at V and 4 bases at J, with 14 bases in the middle. The germline CDR1 and CDR2 sequences are LGHDT and YNNKEL (reference sequence). This CDR3 comprises 13 residues. DNA for the CDR3: TGTGCCTCGAAGGACCAGGTCACCGGGGAGCTGTTTTTT. As protein: CASKDQVTGELFF.

The chain joins TRBV7-2 to TRBJ1-1; tentative D call: TRBD1 (5 bases). V lost 0 bases to trimming and J lost 0 bases, with 8 bases between them. Germline lookup yields CDR1 SGHTA and CDR2 FQGNSA. This CDR3 comprises 15 residues. CDR3 nucleotides: TGTGCCAGCAGCTTAGCAGCAGGGTTGAACACTGAAGCTTTCTTT. It specifies CASSLAAGLNTEAFF.

A few counts support this clonotype. This chain connects TRBV11-2 to TRBJ2-1; D gene ambiguous. With 4 bases removed from V and 12 bases from J, the gap between germline ends came to 19 bases. This CDR3 is built from 14 residues. Looked up from germline, CDR1 is SGHAT and CDR2 is FQNNGV. Here the CDR3 reads CASSSGSPTFVQFF. For the CDR3, the DNA is TGTGCCAGCAGCTCCGGGTCCCCCACTTTTGTGCAGTTCTTC.

This clonotype was observed a handful of times. V gene TRBV27 combines with J gene TRBJ2-7; TRBD1 or TRBD2 may be the D gene (6 bases each). Trimming removed 2 bases from V and 0 bases from J, with 11 bases in between. The CDR3 runs to 15 residues. Germline CDR1 MNHEY, CDR2 SMNVEV (reference sequence). CDR3 DNA sequence: TGTGCCAGCAGTTTAAGGGGGGCCAACTCCTACGAGCAGTACTTC. It codes for CASSLRGANSYEQYF.

This clonotype was observed a single time. The CDR3 DNA sequence: TGTGCCAGCAAACCTTCCGGGACGGTGAACACTGAAGCTTTCTTT. Protein: CASKPSGTVNTEAFF. The chain is built from TRBV25-1 and TRBJ1-1, with a weak D call TRBD1 (5 bases). This CDR3 region has 15 residues. The V end was cut by 7 bases, the J end by 0 bases, with 15 bases between. Looked up from germline, CDR1 is MGHDK and CDR2 is SYGVNS.

This clonotype was counted at least ten times. This chain links TRBV20-1 with TRBJ2-3; D ambiguous. V dropped 2 bases and J dropped 0 bases, with 15 bases sitting between them. Germline V lookup: CDR1 DFQATT, CDR2 SNEGSKA (reference sequence). The CDR3 loop spans 16 amino acids. The CDR3 DNA sequence: TGCAGTGCTAGAAAGGCCAGCGCAGCTAGCACAGATACGCAGTATTTT. Protein: CSARKASAASTDTQYF.

The chain joins TRBV9 to TRBJ2-1; D remains unclear. Germline lookup yields CDR1 SGDLS and CDR2 YYNGEE. This CDR3 has 14 residues. V was trimmed by 2 bases and J by 5 bases, leaving 11 bases between them. This chain's CDR3 is CASSVTGGNNEQFF. The CDR3 region has the DNA TGTGCCAGCAGCGTCACTGGCGGTAACAATGAGCAGTTCTTC.

To note about this clonotype: A read error likely explains this, since a far larger clone differs by one base. J is TRBJ2-1 and V is TRBV27, with D perhaps TRBD2 (5 bases). The CDR3 spans 11 residues. Germline-derived CDR1 and CDR2 are MNHEY and SMNVEV (reference sequence). V gave up 8 bases and J gave up 4 bases, with 6 bases separating them. The CDR3 coding sequence is TGTGCCAGCGAGGGTTACAATGAGCAGTTCTTC. Its protein product is CASEGYNEQFF.

The CDR3 is CASSFSGFVTPLHF. The CDR3 nucleotides are TGTGCCAGCAGTTTCTCGGGGTTTGTGACACCCCTCCACTTT. The gene calls are TRBV28 and TRBJ1-6, with D unresolved. The CDR3 contains 14 residues. The V end lost 3 bases, the J end lost 11 bases, and 14 bases lay between the germline ends. Germline CDR1 reads MDHEN; CDR2 reads SYDVKM.

This clonotype was counted a few times. V is TRBV11-3 and J is TRBJ2-3, with unresolved D. V was cut by 5 bases and J by 4 bases, with 7 bases left in between. Germline CDR1 and CDR2: SGHNT and YENEEA. There are 12 residues in the CDR3. The CDR3 nucleotides are TGTGCCAGCAGCGGTGGGGCAGATACGCAGTATTTT. It translates to CASSGGADTQYF.

The chain uses TRBV24-1 and TRBJ2-5; D uncertain. With 0 bases removed from V and 3 bases from J, the gap between germline ends came to 7 bases. The CDR3 is 14 residues long. From germline, CDR1 is KGHDR and CDR2 SFDVKD. CDR3: CATSDLTQKETQYF. In DNA form, the CDR3 reads TGTGCCACCAGTGATTTGACACAGAAAGAGACCCAGTACTTC.

This clonotype showed up many times. The rearrangement uses TRBV9 and TRBJ2-1, with TRBD2 matching over 7 bases. CDR1 and CDR2 from the germline V gene are SGDLS and YYNGEE. This CDR3 comprises 15 residues. The ends lost 4 bases at V and 4 bases at J; junction bases unmatched: 8. CDR3 region: CASSPQAGRYNEQFF. The CDR3 DNA reads TGTGCCAGCAGCCCACAAGCGGGACGTTACAATGAGCAGTTCTTC.

This clonotype occurred a few times. This chain joins TRBV7-6 and TRBJ2-2; D not certain. Trimming removed 5 bases from V and 1 base from J, with 8 bases in between. The CDR3 is made up of 14 amino acids. The germline gives CDR1 SGHVS, CDR2 FNYEAQ. CDR3 in amino acids: CASSNRENTGELFF. As DNA, the CDR3 is TGTGCCAGCAGCAATCGAGAGAACACCGGGGAGCTGTTTTTT. Combining the CDR3 with reference TRBV7-6 and TRBJ2-2 gives the whole variable domain GAGVSQSPRYKVTKRGQDVALRCDPISGHVSLYWYRQALGQGPEFLTYFNYEAQQDKSGLPNDRFSAERPEGSISTLTIQRTEQRDSAMYRCASSNRENTGELFFGEGSRLTVL.

A remark on this clonotype: With a much larger clone just one base away, this may be a read error. J is TRBJ2-3 and V is TRBV20-1; 7 nucleotides align to TRBD2. The CDR3 covers 15 residues. J was trimmed by 1 base and V by 6 bases; bases with no gene match: 10. CDR1 is DFQATT, CDR2 SNEGSKA, per germline (reference sequence). This chain's CDR3 is CSATTSAGCTDTQYF. CDR3 in DNA: TGCAGTGCAACTACTAGCGCGGGGTGCACAGATACGCAGTATTTT.

Ten or more counts support this clonotype. The rearrangement joins TRBV6-2 or TRBV6-3 to TRBJ1-5; D perhaps matches TRBD1 (5 bases). CDR1 is MNHEY, CDR2 SVGEGT, per germline. Trimming removed 2 bases at V and 2 bases at J, with 10 bases between. The CDR3 contains 15 residues. DNA for the CDR3: TGTGCCAGCAGTTACGTCGCGGGGGGCAATCAGCCCCAGCATTTT. It encodes CASSYVAGGNQPQHF.

This clonotype was observed many times. The chain has TRBV7-2 and TRBJ2-7; the D gene is possibly TRBD1 (5 bases). The CDR3 sequence is 15 residues long. Germline V gene data show CDR1 as SGHTA and CDR2 as FQGNSA. Trimming left V 3 bases short and J 3 bases short, with 15 bases between. The DNA for the CDR3 is TGTGCCAGCAGCTTGTGGTCAGGGAAAGACTACGAGCAGTACTTC. Translated: CASSLWSGKDYEQYF.

The V gene is TRBV28, the J gene TRBJ2-7; 7 nucleotides match TRBD2. Germline V lookup: CDR1 MDHEN, CDR2 SYDVKM. V gave up 6 bases and J gave up 4 bases; unmatched junction bases: 9. CDR3 length equals 14 residues. CDR3 protein: CASRRRGGPYEQYF. The DNA of the CDR3 is TGTGCCAGCAGAAGGCGGGGAGGGCCTTACGAGCAGTACTTC.

This clonotype came up many times. The chain is built from TRBV6-5 and TRBJ1-1; D perhaps matches TRBD1 (5 bases). Germline lookup yields CDR1 MNHEY and CDR2 SVGAGI. The CDR3 is 15 residues long. Trimming shortened V by 0 bases and J by 5 bases, and 13 bases separated the two germline ends. CDR3 nucleotide sequence: TGTGCCAGCAGTTACTCTCGCTCGGGGGGAACTGAAGCTTTCTTT. Translating it yields CASSYSRSGGTEAFF.

This clonotype was recorded at least ten times. One end of the junction fails to match germline, which may point to a read error. The chain recombines TRBV20-1 with TRBJ1-1, with a weak D call TRBD1 (6 bases). The V gene's germline CDR1 is DFQATT and CDR2 SNEGSKA (reference sequence). CDR3 length: 14 residues. This CDR3 is CSARGTRGDTEAFF. The CDR3 nucleotides read TGCAGTGCCAGAGGGACGAGGGGGGACACTGAAGCTTTCTTT.

Many counts were recorded for this clonotype. The chain carries TRBV5-1 and TRBJ1-5; D call uncertain. The CDR3 spans 13 residues. V was pared by 4 bases and J by 0 bases, with 5 bases between. Germline CDR1 reads SGHRS; CDR2 reads YFSETQ. As DNA, the CDR3 is TGCGCCAGCAGCAGAGATAGCAATCAGCCCCAGCATTTT. Its protein is CASSRDSNQPQHF. Looking up the rest from reference TRBV5-1 and TRBJ1-5 gives the full variable domain: KAGVTQTPRYLIKTRGQQVTLSCSPISGHRSVSWYQQTPGQGLQFLFEYFSETQRNKGNFPGRFSGRQFSNSRSEMNVSTLELGDSALYLCASSRDSNQPQHFGDGTRLSIL.

This clonotype was detected ten times or more. The rearrangement joins TRBV24-1 to TRBJ2-3, with unresolved D. This CDR3 is 16 amino acids long. Between the trimmed V and J ends, which lost 0 bases and 0 bases, there was a span of 9 bases. Germline V gives CDR1 KGHDR, CDR2 SFDVKD. CDR3 loop: CATSDLRSTSTDTQYF. In DNA form, the CDR3 reads TGTGCCACCAGTGATTTGCGATCGACTAGCACAGATACGCAGTATTTT.

In its sample, this clonotype was seen many times. The chain carries TRBV6-5 and TRBJ1-6; weak D call: TRBD1 (5 bases). V shed 6 bases and J shed 14 bases, with 20 bases lying between them. Germline V CDR1 and CDR2: MNHEY, SVGAGI. The CDR3 has 14 residues. This CDR3 reads CASSLLGLGGSLHF. The CDR3 DNA is TGTGCCAGCAGCCTACTCGGCCTCGGGGGGTCCCTCCACTTT.

This clonotype was observed at least ten times. The chain joins TRBV7-9 to TRBJ2-5; the D gene is possibly TRBD1 (5 bases). V was shortened by 1 base and J by 5 bases, with 11 bases between the two germline ends. Germline CDR1 is SEHNR and CDR2 is FQNEAQ (reference sequence). The CDR3 extends over 14 amino acids. CDR3 loop: CASSLVHQGETQYF. DNA of the CDR3: TGTGCCAGCAGCTTAGTCCACCAGGGTGAGACCCAGTACTTC.

This chain links TRBV7-2 with TRBJ2-1; D perhaps matches TRBD2 (6 bases). V was shortened by 1 base and J by 4 bases, with 11 bases between the two germline ends. Germline V gives CDR1 SGHTA, CDR2 FQGNSA. The CDR3 spans 15 residues. CDR3 DNA: TGTGCCAGCAGCTTAGTGGTAGCGGAATACAATGAGCAGTTCTTC. Translation gives CASSLVVAEYNEQFF.

This clonotype was detected ten times or more. The chain joins TRBV2 to TRBJ2-3; D ambiguous. The V end was cut by 2 bases, the J end by 1 base, with 10 bases between. The CDR3 is made up of 15 amino acids. CDR1 and CDR2 (germline): SNHLY, FYNNEI. CDR3 bases: TGTGCCAGCAGTGAATTTGGTTTCCGCACAGATACGCAGTATTTT. Its translation is CASSEFGFRTDTQYF.

There are many counts of this clonotype. The genes are TRBV3-1 and TRBJ1-1; D perhaps matches TRBD1 (6 bases). V lost 6 bases, J lost 1 base, and 12 bases lay in between. The CDR3 spans 14 residues. From germline, CDR1 is LGHDT and CDR2 YNNKEL (reference sequence). The CDR3 nucleotides read TGTGCCAGCAGTCAGGGGACGGGGAACACTGAAGCTTTCTTT. Its translation is CASSQGTGNTEAFF.